The rows below give T cell receptor beta chains drawn from one sample of a study of technical replicates of blood from a handful of donors. The repertoire was sequenced with immunoSEQ multiplex PCR; TCRdb's copy has only in-frame clones and lacks some. The table includes 82,000 or so clones, 96% detected once. Sequencing was done on a sample of T cells isolated from PBMCs. The receptors here all came from a human donor in good health. Both conserved end residues are part of each CDR3. D genes are given only for firm matches. A row's size may be missing; if present it is once, few, many or a size class.

d_call | clone_size | j_call | v_call | cdr3_nt | cdr3_aa
- | - | TRBJ1-1 | TRBV7-9 | TGTGCCAGCAGCTTAGAGCCGATGACTGAAGCTTTCTTT | CASSLEPMTEAFF
TRBD1 | - | TRBJ1-1 | TRBV9 | TGTGCCAGCAGCGCGGGACAGTTGAACACTGAAGCTTTCTTT | CASSAGQLNTEAFF
- | - | TRBJ2-7 | TRBV7-8 | TGTGCCAGCAGCTCATTAAGGGACAAACTGCGGCGCGAGCAGTACTTC | CASSSLRDKLRREQYF
- | - | TRBJ2-2 | TRBV28 | TGTGCCAGCAGTTTAAGGCGGGAGAACACCGGGGAGCTGTTTTTT | CASSLRRENTGELFF
TRBD2 | - | TRBJ2-1 | TRBV29-1 | TGCAGCGTTGGAGATAGCGGGATCAATGAGCAGTTCTTC | CSVGDSGINEQFF
TRBD2 | - | TRBJ2-3 | TRBV9 | TGTGCCAGCAGCGCGACTAGCGGGAATAATCAGCCAGATACGCAGTATTTT | CASSATSGNNQPDTQYF
- | - | TRBJ1-1 | TRBV7-9 | TGTGCCAGCAGCTTTAAAGAGCTCACTGAAGCTTTCTTT | CASSFKELTEAFF
- | few | TRBJ1-5 | TRBV7-8 | TGTGCCAGCAGCCAAGACTCTAGGGGGAAAGGGCCCCAGCATTTT | CASSQDSRGKGPQHF
TRBD1 | - | TRBJ1-5 | TRBV27 | TGTGCCAGCAGTTTAAGGACAGGGGGCGGTCAGCCCCAGCATTTT | CASSLRTGGGQPQHF
- | - | TRBJ2-7 | TRBV19 | TGTGCCAGTAGTGAATCCGGGACTGGAGCCTACGAGCAGTACTTC | CASSESGTGAYEQYF
TRBD2 | - | TRBJ2-1 | TRBV6-5 | TGTGCCGTCAGTCCGGGCGGGGGTTTCGACAATGAGCAGTTCTTC | CAVSPGGGFDNEQFF
- | - | TRBJ2-2 | TRBV7-7 | TGTGCTAGCAGCTTGAGAGGGAACACCGGGGAGCTGTTTTTT | CASSLRGNTGELFF
TRBD2 | - | TRBJ2-7 | TRBV10-3 | TGTGCCATCAGGGGGACTAGCGGTTACGAGCAGTACTTC | CAIRGTSGYEQYF
TRBD2 | - | TRBJ2-3 | TRBV5-4 | TGTGCCAGCAGCCGAGGATTATCCGGGACTAGCGTAGGAGATACGCAGTATTTT | CASSRGLSGTSVGDTQYF
- | once | TRBJ2-7 | TRBV7-6 | TGTGCCAGCAGCCCACAAGATTCAGGGAACGAGCAGTACTTC | CASSPQDSGNEQYF
- | - | TRBJ2-1 | TRBV27 | TGTGCCAGCAGTTTAGGCGGGACGCTATACAATGAGCAGTTCTTC | CASSLGGTLYNEQFF
TRBD2 | - | TRBJ2-7 | TRBV7-2 | TGTGCCAGCAGCGTTGGCATAGCGGGAGGCTACGAGCAGTACTTC | CASSVGIAGGYEQYF
- | once | TRBJ2-5 | TRBV29-1 | TGCAGCGTTAGTGAGGGAGAGACCCAGTACTTC | CSVSEGETQYF
- | - | TRBJ2-3 | TRBV20-1 | TGCAGTGCTAGCCGGGGAGATACGCAGTATTTT | CSASRGDTQYF
- | - | TRBJ2-7 | TRBV6-5 | TGTGCCAGCAGTTACGGGGGGGGGCCAACCTACGAGCAGTACTTC | CASSYGGGPTYEQYF
- | - | TRBJ1-4 | TRBV2 | TGTGCCAGCAGTGCTACAGGGTCGGCTAATGAAAAACTGTTTTTT | CASSATGSANEKLFF
- | - | TRBJ1-1 | TRBV2 | TGTGCCAGCAGAGAAGACAGGATGAACACTGAAGCTTTCTTT | CASREDRMNTEAFF
- | once | TRBJ2-1 | TRBV6-5 | TGTGCCAGCAGTTACTCCGCCCAGACTTACAACAATGAGCAGTTCTTC | CASSYSAQTYNNEQFF
TRBD2 | - | TRBJ2-1 | TRBV5-4 | TGTGCCAGCAGCTTACTAGCGGGGGGCCTCAATGAGCAGTTCTTC | CASSLLAGGLNEQFF
TRBD1 | - | TRBJ2-7 | TRBV19 | TGTGCCAGTAGTATCTGGGGACAGGGGGGGAGCGAGCAGTACTTC | CASSIWGQGGSEQYF
- | - | TRBJ1-1 | TRBV7-9 | TGTGCCAGCAGCTTAGGGAGCGTTGGTGAAGCTTTCTTT | CASSLGSVGEAFF
TRBD2 | once | TRBJ2-2 | TRBV6-5 | TGTGCCAGCAGTGGGGGAGGGCTCACCGGGGAGCTGTTTTTT | CASSGGGLTGELFF
- | - | TRBJ1-2 | TRBV4-1 | TGCGCCAGCAGCCAGCGGGTAGAAAAGAACTATGGCTACACCTTC | CASSQRVEKNYGYTF
TRBD1 | - | TRBJ1-4 | TRBV28 | TGTGCCAGCAGTTCCCGAAGAGGGGGCGTGGGTGAAAAACTGTTTTTT | CASSSRRGGVGEKLFF
- | - | TRBJ2-3 | TRBV20-1 | TGCAGCCCCCTGGGCAGAGATACGCAGTATTTT | CSPLGRDTQYF
- | - | TRBJ1-4 | TRBV5-1 | TGCGCCAGCAGTTATCCGGGAATTAATGAAAAACTGTTTTTT | CASSYPGINEKLFF
TRBD1 | - | TRBJ1-1 | TRBV6-4 | TGTGCCAGCAGTTCCGGTAGTGACAGGGGGAACACTGAAGCTTTCTTT | CASSSGSDRGNTEAFF
- | few | TRBJ2-2 | TRBV19 | TGTGCCAGTAGTTCTCAGGTGCACGGGGAGCTGTTTTTT | CASSSQVHGELFF
TRBD2 | - | TRBJ2-1 | TRBV6-1 | TGTGCCAGCAGTGGACTAGCGGGTAATGAGCAGTTCTTC | CASSGLAGNEQFF
- | - | TRBJ2-5 | TRBV5-4 | TGTGCCAGCAGCTTGGTATCGGTAGAGACCCAGTACTTC | CASSLVSVETQYF
TRBD2 | - | TRBJ2-1 | TRBV4-1 | TGCGCCAGCAGCCGGGGGCCCGGGGGGGAGTCCTACAATGAGCAGTTCTTC | CASSRGPGGESYNEQFF
TRBD1 | once | TRBJ2-1 | TRBV7-3 | TGTGCCAGCAGCTTAAATGCCGGGACAGGACCCTACAATGAGCAGTTCTTC | CASSLNAGTGPYNEQFF
- | - | TRBJ2-5 | TRBV6-5 | TGTGCCAGCAGTTTCTTAGAGACCCAGTACTTC | CASSFLETQYF
- | - | TRBJ2-1 | TRBV30 | TGTGCCTGGAGTTTAGGGGTCCACAATGAGCAGTTCTTC | CAWSLGVHNEQFF
- | - | TRBJ1-3 | TRBV6-5 | TGTGCCAGCAGCCACTCTGGAAACACCATATATTTT | CASSHSGNTIYF
- | - | TRBJ1-3 | TRBV4-2 | TGTGCCAGCAGTCCTCTCTTCGGGGCTGGAAACACCATATATTTT | CASSPLFGAGNTIYF
TRBD1 | - | TRBJ2-1 | TRBV29-1 | TGCAGCGTAATCCGGGACAGGGGCAATGAGCAGTTCTTC | CSVIRDRGNEQFF
TRBD2 | - | TRBJ2-1 | TRBV9 | TGTGCCAGCAGCGTAGCCGGGACTAGCAGCTATGAGCAGTTCTTC | CASSVAGTSSYEQFF
- | - | TRBJ2-1 | TRBV25-1 | TGTGCCAGCAGTGAGTTAGGAGCCGGTGAGCAGTTCTTC | CASSELGAGEQFF
- | once | TRBJ1-4 | TRBV4-3 | TGCGCCAGCAGCCAAGATTCTACAACCGGGACACTACTGGGGAAACTGTTTTTT | CASSQDSTTGTLLGKLFF
TRBD2 | - | TRBJ2-7 | TRBV6-5 | TGTGCCAGCAGAATAGGACTAGCGGGAACCTACGAGCAGTACTTC | CASRIGLAGTYEQYF
TRBD1 | - | TRBJ1-2 | TRBV19 | TGTGCCAGTAGCATGACAGGGTCTAACTATGGCTACACCTTC | CASSMTGSNYGYTF
- | - | TRBJ2-7 | TRBV2 | TGTGCCAGCAGTGACGACAACTACGAGCAGTACTTC | CASSDDNYEQYF
- | - | TRBJ1-1 | TRBV4-3 | TGCGCCAGCAGCCAAGTCTCGTACGGGTACACTGAAGCTTTCTTT | CASSQVSYGYTEAFF
- | - | TRBJ1-1 | TRBV11-1 | TGTGCCAGCAGCTCCGGGGACTGGAGCACTGAAGCTTTCTTT | CASSSGDWSTEAFF
- | - | TRBJ1-3 | TRBV4-3 | TGCGCCAGCAGCCAGTACGACATTGGAAACACCATATATTTT | CASSQYDIGNTIYF
TRBD1 | - | TRBJ1-1 | TRBV30 | TGTGCCTGGGACAGGGCAGGGCACACTGAAGCTTTCTTT | CAWDRAGHTEAFF
- | - | TRBJ1-2 | TRBV19 | TGTGCCAGTAGTGGGGACACAAACTATGGCTACACCTTC | CASSGDTNYGYTF
TRBD2 | - | TRBJ2-7 | TRBV11-3 | TGTGCCAGCAGCCTACGACTAGCGGCTACCTACGAGCAGTACTTC | CASSLRLAATYEQYF
- | - | TRBJ1-1 | TRBV29-1 | TGCAGCGTTGCGAGGCGGGACGCAAACACTGAAGCTTTCTTT | CSVARRDANTEAFF
- | - | TRBJ2-6 | TRBV7-8 | TGTGCCAGCAGCTTAGGAGGCTCTGGGGCCAACGTCCTGACTTTC | CASSLGGSGANVLTF
TRBD1 | - | TRBJ2-7 | TRBV30 | TGTGCCTGGAGGAAAGGACAGGATTCCTACGAGCAGTACTTC | CAWRKGQDSYEQYF
TRBD2 | - | TRBJ2-3 | TRBV2 | TGTGCCAGCAGAACTAGCGGATCTAAGGCCACAGATACGCAGTATTTT | CASRTSGSKATDTQYF
TRBD1 | - | TRBJ1-5 | TRBV28 | TGTGCCAGCAGACGACCTGGACAGGGGCAACCCAATCAGCCCCAGCATTTT | CASRRPGQGQPNQPQHF
- | - | TRBJ2-5 | TRBV18 | TGTGCCAGCTCACCGGGAGCCGAGACCCAGTACTTC | CASSPGAETQYF